This entry is about one T cell receptor (beta chain). This entry belongs to a study of spatial heterogeneity in lung cancer. Across the whole study: Consistently, beta-chain sequences turned up in larger numbers than alpha-chain sequences did.

Time point of the sample: sample taken at primary tumor resection. Unsorted whole RNA from tumor, nontumor lung or frozen PBMC underwent sequencing. Germline V gene data show CDR1 as KGHSH and CDR2 as LQKENI. The CDR3 sequence is 14 residues long. V gave up 3 bases and J gave up 0 bases, with 8 bases separating them. All TCR cDNA molecules were individually tagged with a unique molecular identifier. TCRdb called the 5' RACE reads again in MiXCR, with one record for every CDR3 protein. The data contain 25,000 to 35,000 distinct CDR3 sequences, approximately 8.1% of them singletons. The sample here was PBMCs, taken at surgery. The receptor's source is a female donor with early-stage non-small cell lung cancer. This chain links TRBV18 with TRBJ1-1; D gene unclear. This CDR3 is CASSPGIMNTEAFF. CDR3 bases: TGTGCCAGCTCACCGGGGATAATGAACACTGAAGCTTTCTTT.